Each of the 14 T cell receptor beta chains below was sequenced from the same sample in a study of blood T cells in healthy people across ages. Together with a sample-barcoded 5' primer, a J-beta primer mix was included in a second PCR lasting about 7 to 11 cycles. TCRdb used MiXCR to reprocess the 5' RACE reads, holding one entry per CDR3 protein. The data contain nearly 1 million distinct CDR3 sequences, 45% to 60% of them singletons. The specimen was blood. These receptors originate from an older woman in good health.

V usage is TRBV7-9 and J usage is TRBJ1-1, with unresolved D. V was pared by 1 base and J by 5 bases, with 11 bases between. Germline V lookup: CDR1 SEHNR, CDR2 FQNEAQ (reference sequence). CDR3 length: 14 residues. The CDR3 region is CASSLVLGVTEAFF. The CDR3 DNA reads TGTGCCAGCAGCTTAGTTCTCGGGGTTACTGAAGCTTTCTTT.

This sequence joins TRBV4-2 and TRBJ2-3; TRBD2 aligns across 7 bases. V lost 2 bases, J lost 11 bases, and 16 bases stayed unmatched. The CDR3 is 16 amino acids. CDR1 is LGHNA and CDR2 is YNFKEQ in the germline V gene. Here the CDR3 DNA reads TGTGCCAGCAGCCAAATCGCCGGGACTAATGGGGTAGTGCAGTATTTT. This sequence encodes CASSQIAGTNGVVQYF.

In this sample, this clonotype turned up a few times. Written as DNA, the CDR3 is TGTGCCAGCAGTGGGACAGGGAAAAGGAGTCGGTACCAAGAGACCCAGTACTTC. This gives the protein CASSGTGKRSRYQETQYF. The chain is built from TRBV2 and TRBJ2-5; 8 nucleotides align to TRBD1. Trimming took 4 bases from V and 0 from J; bases not matched to a gene: 13. Germline V gene sequence: CDR1 SNHLY, CDR2 FYNNEI. The length of the CDR3 is 18 residues.

This clonotype was seen more than once but under ten times. The chain couples TRBV12-3 or TRBV12-4 to TRBJ2-4, with D unclear. This CDR3 is 12 amino acids long. Trimming stripped 2 bases from V and 5 bases from J, with 4 bases between. CDR3 loop: CASSLRENIQYF. Written as DNA, the CDR3 is TGTGCCAGCAGTTTAAGGGAAAACATTCAGTACTTC.

CDR3 residues: CASSFGAGGPSVETQYF. The CDR3 region has the DNA TGTGCCAGCAGTTTCGGGGCGGGAGGGCCCTCAGTAGAGACCCAGTACTTC. The J gene is TRBJ2-5, the V gene TRBV12-3 or TRBV12-4; 9 bases agree with TRBD2. The CDR3 is 17 residues long. The V segment lost 3 bases and the J segment 4 bases; nucleotides outside the gene matches: 12.

In the case of this clonotype: The junction differs from germline at one of its ends, possibly a read error. The V and J genes are TRBV7-8 and TRBJ2-7, with TRBD2 as a possible D gene (5 bases). Germline values: CDR1 SGHVS, CDR2 FQNEAQ. The CDR3 loop spans 13 amino acids. The CDR3 protein is CASSAARVDERFF. For the CDR3, the DNA is TGTGCCAGCAGCGCCGCTAGGGTGGATGAGCGGTTCTTC.

V and J are TRBV20-1 and TRBJ2-1, with 10 nucleotides matching TRBD2. This CDR3 spans 16 amino acids. Germline trimming cut 6 bases from V and 9 bases from J; bases unmatched to any gene: 17. Germline loops: CDR1 DFQATT, CDR2 SNEGSKA (reference sequence). CDR3 bases: TGCAGTGCAGCAGGGGGCGCGGCTAGCGGGAGTTTTGAGCAGTTCTTC. This translates into CSAAGGAASGSFEQFF.

The V call is TRBV20-1, the J call TRBJ2-1; 7 positions match TRBD2. Germline V gene data show CDR1 as DFQATT and CDR2 as SNEGSKA (reference sequence). The length of the CDR3 is 13 residues. V was pared by 4 bases and J by 3 bases, with 3 bases of the junction left unmatched. The CDR3 DNA is TGCAGTGCTACAGGACTAGTCTACAATGAGCAGTTCTTC. Amino acid sequence: CSATGLVYNEQFF.

The chain carries TRBV7-2 and TRBJ2-5, with D possibly being TRBD1 (6 bases). Trimming took 5 bases from V and 10 from J, leaving 14 bases between them. Looked up from germline, CDR1 is SGHTA and CDR2 is FQGNSA. The CDR3 sequence is 12 residues long. Here the CDR3 DNA reads TGTGCCAGCAGCCTAATCAGGGGTAACCAGTACTTC. This translates into CASSLIRGNQYF.

This chain uses TRBV5-1 with TRBJ1-6, with 7 positions matching TRBD1. The CDR3 totals 18 residues. The J segment lost 5 bases and the V segment lost 3 bases, leaving 14 bases of the junction unmatched. Per germline, CDR1 SGHRS and CDR2 YFSETQ. This CDR3 is CASSSTRAGGLDNSPLHF. The CDR3 coding sequence is TGCGCCAGCAGCTCTACGAGGGCAGGGGGGTTGGATAATTCACCCCTCCACTTT.

V is TRBV20-1 and J is TRBJ2-3, with 10 bases aligning to TRBD2. The CDR3 has 15 residues. Trimming removed 6 bases from V and 7 bases from J; junction bases left unmatched: 13. Looked up from germline, CDR1 is DFQATT and CDR2 is SNEGSKA (reference sequence). This CDR3 is CSAPSASGSFNTQYF. The CDR3 bases are TGCAGTGCCCCATCGGCTAGCGGGAGTTTTAATACGCAGTATTTT.

The V gene is TRBV20-1, the J gene TRBJ2-5, with D possibly matching TRBD2 (6 bases). The tail of the sequence fits TRBJ2-7 better, so the J call may be wrong. Germline CDR1 is DFQATT and CDR2 is SNEGSKA (reference sequence). This CDR3 is built from 14 residues. CDR3 DNA: TGCAGCGGAGAGCCGGGGGACTCGCAATACGAGCAGTACTTC. This encodes CSGEPGDSQYEQYF.

This rearrangement joins TRBV6-1 to TRBJ1-6, with D hard to call. Looked up from germline, CDR1 is MNHNS and CDR2 is SASEGT. The CDR3 extends over 14 amino acids. Trimming pared 4 bases from V and 5 bases from J, leaving 9 bases between. The CDR3, as DNA: TGTGCCAGCAGTGCGCGGCAGAATAATTCACCCCTCCACTTT. Its protein is CASSARQNNSPLHF.

This chain uses TRBV12-3 or TRBV12-4 with TRBJ1-4, with 8 bases matching TRBD1. CDR3 length: 15 amino acids. With 5 bases clipped from V and 6 bases from J, the junction kept 8 bases outside the gene matches. CDR3 sequence (DNA): TGTGCCAGCAGTGAAGGGACAGGCGGAGATGAAAAACTGTTTTTT. Translation: CASSEGTGGDEKLFF.